The entry below describes one T cell receptor beta chain. Its antigen is unknown. Per-base quality was not reported, and no clone a single base away is much larger than it. Library generation was performed with the immunoSEQ multiplex PCR assay. TCRdb's version of the immuneACCESS table is confined to in-frame rearrangements and falls short of the full clone set. An unresolved V gene accounts for under half of the shortfall where checked; the remainder is of unknown origin. Across this sample there are approximately 29,000 clones, with approximately 94% seen only once. The ten top clones hold approximately 4% of the sample. The CDR3, cysteine through phenylalanine, is 12 amino acids long. Of the read, only the CDR3 DNA is kept; its 36 bases are in frame from base 1. In the germline V gene, CDR1 corresponds to SGHAT and CDR2 to FQNNGV. Relative to germline, V is 2 bases shorter and J is 5 bases shorter, with 6 bases between their ends.

This sample was included in a study of technical replicates of blood from a handful of donors (dated 2017 in TCRdb). Sequencing was performed on PBMCs. The rearrangement combines TRBV11-2 with TRBJ2-5; no D segment can be confidently identified. This clonotype was obtained from a human donor in good health. Some clones in this sample may be carry-over from other donors' samples. The DNA reads TGTGCCAGCAGCTTAATCATGGAGACCCAGTACTTC. Translated, this gives CASSLIMETQYF. Here the CDR3 is joined to the reference TRBV11-2 and TRBJ2-5 genes, and the full variable domain is: EAGVAQSPRYKIIEKRQSVAFWCNPISGHATLYWYQQILGQGPKLLIQFQNNGVVDDSQLPKDRFSAERLKGVDSTLKIQPAKLEDSAVYLCASSLIMETQYFGPGTRLLVL.